This TCR beta chain was profiled in a study of cytomegalovirus exposure and HLA in healthy donors. Study-level information: Per a later analysis, the 666 first-cohort and approximately 120 validation repertoires shared one platform. Overall study results and limits: Overall, approximately 150 TCR beta chains were annotated as cytomegalovirus-associated. As was reported, the classifier diagnosed cytomegalovirus status with high specificity and sensitivity. Confirmation was obtained in vitro that three CMV-associated chains are specific for CMV antigens.

The germline CDR1 and CDR2 sequences are MNHNS and SASEGT. The CDR3 has 16 residues. The junction had 10 bases not matched to a gene; V was cut back by 1 base and J by 4 bases. To note about this clone: What it binds is not known.

Method: immunoSEQ multiplex PCR; TCRdb's copy keeps in-frame clones and lacks some. The repertoire holds tens of thousands of clones, with roughly 91% as singletons. This chain uses TRBV6-1 with TRBJ2-7; 7 bases line up with TRBD2. The TCR was taken from a man aged 25-45 years in good health and CMV-seronegative. The material sequenced was PBMCs. The CDR3 reads CASSEVGAGAPYEQYF. In DNA, the CDR3 is TGTGCCAGCAGTGAAGTCGGGGCGGGAGCCCCGTACGAGCAGTACTTC.